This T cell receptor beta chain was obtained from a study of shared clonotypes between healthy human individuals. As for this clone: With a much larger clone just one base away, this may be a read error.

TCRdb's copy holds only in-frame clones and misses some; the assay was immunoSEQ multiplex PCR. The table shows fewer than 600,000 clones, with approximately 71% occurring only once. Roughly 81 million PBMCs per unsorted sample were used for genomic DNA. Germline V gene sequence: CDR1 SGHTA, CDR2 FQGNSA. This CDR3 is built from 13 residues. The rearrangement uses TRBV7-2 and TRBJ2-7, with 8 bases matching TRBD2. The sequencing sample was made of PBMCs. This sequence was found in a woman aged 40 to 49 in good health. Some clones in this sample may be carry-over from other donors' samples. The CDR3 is CASSWTSSYEQHF. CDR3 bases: TGTGCCAGCAGCTGGACTAGCTCCTACGAGCAGCACTTC.